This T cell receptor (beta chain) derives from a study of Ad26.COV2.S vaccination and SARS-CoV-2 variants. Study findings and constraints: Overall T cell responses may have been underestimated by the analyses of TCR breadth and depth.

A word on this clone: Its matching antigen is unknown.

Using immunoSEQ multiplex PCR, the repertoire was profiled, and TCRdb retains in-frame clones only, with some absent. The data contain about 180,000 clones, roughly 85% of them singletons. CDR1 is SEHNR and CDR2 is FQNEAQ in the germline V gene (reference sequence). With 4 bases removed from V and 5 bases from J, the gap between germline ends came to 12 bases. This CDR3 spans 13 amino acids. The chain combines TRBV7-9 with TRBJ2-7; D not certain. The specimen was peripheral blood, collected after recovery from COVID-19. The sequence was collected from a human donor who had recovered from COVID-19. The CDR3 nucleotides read TGTGCCAGCAGCTCCTACAAGTGGGACGAGCAGTACTTC. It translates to CASSSYKWDEQYF.